This T cell receptor (beta chain) was profiled in a study of blood T cells in healthy people across ages. Then a second PCR, running about 7 to 11 cycles, was carried out with a sample-barcoded 5' primer and a J-beta primer mix. Using its own MiXCR run on the 5' RACE reads, TCRdb lists one record per CDR3 protein. The sample shows over 500,000 distinct CDR3 sequences, over 40% of them seen only once. A remark on this clonotype: Its antigen is not known. The CDR3 ends on some other residue instead of the conserved phenylalanine or tryptophan, so this is likely a read error.

Study-wide results and limits: Long-lived donors carried more naive CD4+ cells and greater diversity than aged donors.

The CDR3 is 13 residues long. Germline CDR1 and CDR2: SGHAT and FQNNGV. The chain couples TRBV11-2 to TRBJ2-7; possibly TRBD2 for D (6 bases). TRBJ2-4 explains the end of the DNA better; the J call may be wrong. Material for sequencing was blood. The source is a woman aged 80 or older in good health. The CDR3 reads CASRGTGENIQYS. The CDR3 DNA follows: TGTGCCAGCAGAGGGACTGGCGAAAACATTCAGTACTCC.